Detailed here is one T cell receptor beta chain. Its antigen is unknown. The entry originates in a study of shared clonotypes between healthy human individuals. V lost 6 bases, J lost 5 bases, and 4 bases stayed unmatched. CDR3 length equals 14 residues. Germline CDR1 is MNHEY and CDR2 is SMNVEV (reference sequence). Study results and caveats: Among donors, the sharing of clonotypes was expected to be influenced by sequencing depth.

Produced via immunoSEQ multiplex PCR; TCRdb's table is partial and in-frame only. The sample records 2 million to 2.5 million clones, under 97% being singletons. This clonotype was obtained from a man between 18 and 29 years old in good health. The sample consisted of naive CD4+ T cells sorted from blood. Sample subset: CD45RA+ positively selected. V is TRBV27 and J is TRBJ2-5, with 12 bases lining up with TRBD1. In DNA form, the CDR3 reads TGTGCCAGCAGGGGACAGGGGGCAGGGGAGACCCAGTACTTC. Protein product: CASRGQGAGETQYF.